At least ten counts were recorded for the clone carrying this T cell receptor (beta chain). What it recognizes is unknown. Its ends do not fully match the called genes, so a read error is possible. The sample comes from a study of T cell repertoires in cytomegalovirus infection. Study-wide background: Public TCR beta signatures were indicative of both CMV infection and a matching HLA type. Findings and limits, study-wide: Identification of carriers of CMV plus the relevant HLA was achieved through cumulative public TCR beta family frequency. HLA-C-restricted CMV clonotypes gave the most frequent clonotype in two of eight donors.

Using its own MiXCR run on the reads, TCRdb lists one record per CDR3 protein. The sample contains 250,000 to 300,000 distinct CDR3 sequences, roughly 10% of which appear only once. This CDR3 has 16 residues. The germline CDR1 and CDR2 sequences are SGHTA and FQGNSA. The sequenced sample was PBMCs. This chain connects TRBV7-2 to TRBJ2-7; weak D call: TRBD2 (5 bases). This sequence was found in a human donor in good health (CMV status not recorded). Some clones in this sample may be carry-over from other donors' samples. CDR3 in DNA: TGTGCCAACAGCCCGGAGGCGGGCCTCTCCTTCTACGAGCAGTACTTC. This encodes CANSPEAGLSFYEQYF.